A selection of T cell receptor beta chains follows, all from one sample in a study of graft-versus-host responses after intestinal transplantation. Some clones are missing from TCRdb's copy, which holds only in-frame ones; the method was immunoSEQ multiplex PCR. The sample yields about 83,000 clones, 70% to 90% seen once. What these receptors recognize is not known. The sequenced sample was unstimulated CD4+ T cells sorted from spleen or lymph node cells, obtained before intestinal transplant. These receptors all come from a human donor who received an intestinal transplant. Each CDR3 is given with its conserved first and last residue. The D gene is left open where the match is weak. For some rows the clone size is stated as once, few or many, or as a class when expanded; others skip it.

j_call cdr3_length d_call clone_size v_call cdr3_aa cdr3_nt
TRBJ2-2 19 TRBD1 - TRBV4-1 CASSHPRTGVNTNTGELFF TGCGCCAGCAGCCATCCTCGGACAGGGGTGAACACAAATACCGGGGAGCTGTTTTTT
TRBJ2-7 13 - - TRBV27 CASSLRRSYEQYF TGTGCCAGCAGTTTGAGGAGATCCTACGAGCAGTACTTC
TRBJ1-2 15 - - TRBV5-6 CASSLKHRPGGGYTF TGTGCCAGCAGCTTAAAGCACCGGCCTGGGGGGGGCTACACCTTC
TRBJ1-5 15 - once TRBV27 CASSLTGGSNQPQHF TGTGCCAGCAGTCTGACAGGAGGAAGCAATCAGCCCCAGCATTTT
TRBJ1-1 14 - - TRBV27 CASSSGAANTEAFF TGTGCCAGCAGCAGTGGGGCAGCGAACACTGAAGCTTTCTTT
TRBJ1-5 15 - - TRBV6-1 CASKGSGRLNQPQHF TGTGCCAGCAAGGGGTCAGGGAGGCTTAATCAGCCCCAGCATTTT
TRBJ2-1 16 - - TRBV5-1 CASSLTVGGPSDEQFF TGCGCCAGCAGCCTGACAGTGGGGGGGCCCTCTGATGAGCAGTTCTTC
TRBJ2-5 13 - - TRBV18 CASSPLPGETQYF TGTGCCAGCTCACCCCTCCCCGGAGAGACCCAGTACTTC
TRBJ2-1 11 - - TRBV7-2 CASSSGSEQFF TGTGCCAGCAGCTCGGGGTCTGAGCAGTTCTTC
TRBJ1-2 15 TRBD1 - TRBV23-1 CASSQSDRAPYGYTF TGCGCCAGCAGTCAATCGGACAGGGCGCCCTATGGCTACACCTTC
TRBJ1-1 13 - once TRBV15 CATSTSRGTEAFF TGTGCCACCAGCACCTCGCGGGGGACTGAAGCTTTCTTT
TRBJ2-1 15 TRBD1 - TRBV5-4 CASRRDRSSYNEQFF TGTGCCAGCAGGCGGGACAGGAGCTCCTACAATGAGCAGTTCTTC
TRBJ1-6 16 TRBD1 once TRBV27 CASTPAGDSKNSPLHF TGTGCCAGCACCCCAGCCGGGGACAGCAAAAATTCACCCCTCCACTTT
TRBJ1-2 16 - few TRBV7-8 CASSLEGYRPSYGYTF TGTGCCAGCAGCTTAGAGGGTTACAGGCCCTCCTATGGCTACACCTTC
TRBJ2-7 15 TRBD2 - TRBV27 CASSPASGRSHEQYF TGTGCCAGCAGCCCCGCCAGCGGGAGGTCTCACGAGCAGTACTTC
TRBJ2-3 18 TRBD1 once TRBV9 CASSVGGAGTVSADTQYF TGTGCCAGCAGCGTAGGAGGAGCCGGGACAGTCTCCGCAGATACGCAGTATTTT
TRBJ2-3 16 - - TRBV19 CASSIRGLPNTDTQYF TGTGCCAGTAGTATTCGGGGACTTCCGAACACAGATACGCAGTATTTT
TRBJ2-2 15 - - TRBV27 CASRSREGIDGELFF TGTGCCAGCAGATCGAGGGAAGGGATTGACGGGGAGCTGTTTTTT
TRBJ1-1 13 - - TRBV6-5 CASSYVPDTEAFF TGTGCCAGCAGTTACGTCCCGGACACTGAAGCTTTCTTT
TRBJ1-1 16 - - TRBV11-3 CASSPRGGRRNTEAFF TGTGCCAGCAGTCCCAGGGGAGGGCGGAGGAACACTGAAGCTTTCTTT
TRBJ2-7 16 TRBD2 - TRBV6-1 CASSGGLAGGSYEQYF TGTGCCAGCAGTGGGGGACTAGCGGGAGGTTCCTACGAGCAGTACTTC
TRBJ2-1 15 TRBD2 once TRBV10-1 CASSEKRGGYNEQFF TGCGCCAGCAGTGAGAAGCGGGGGGGGTACAATGAGCAGTTCTTC
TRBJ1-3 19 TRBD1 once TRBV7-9 CASSLASLPGQGSGNTIYF TGTGCCAGCAGCTTAGCGTCCCTCCCCGGACAGGGCTCTGGAAACACCATATATTTT
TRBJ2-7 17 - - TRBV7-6 CASSQGEGGFISYEQYF TGTGCCAGCAGCCAAGGGGAGGGGGGGTTTATTTCCTACGAGCAGTACTTC
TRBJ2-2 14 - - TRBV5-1 CASRQAGGTGELFF TGCGCCAGCCGACAGGCAGGTGGGACCGGGGAGCTGTTTTTT
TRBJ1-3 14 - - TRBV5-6 CASSVGLAKNTIYF TGTGCCAGCAGCGTGGGGCTTGCAAAGAACACCATATATTTT
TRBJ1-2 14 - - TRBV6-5 CASSKGAPVYGYTF TGTGCCAGCAGTAAAGGGGCACCTGTTTATGGCTACACCTTC
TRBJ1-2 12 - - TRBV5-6 CASSSSFYGYTF TGTGCCAGCAGCTCCTCCTTCTATGGCTACACCTTC
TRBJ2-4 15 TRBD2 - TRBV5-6 CASSLKSGGQNIQYF TGTGCCAGCAGCTTGAAGAGCGGGGGCCAAAACATTCAGTACTTC
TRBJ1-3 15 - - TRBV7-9 CASSPRTSSGNTIYF TGTGCCAGCAGCCCCCGGACATCCTCTGGAAACACCATATATTTT
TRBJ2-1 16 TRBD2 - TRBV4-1 CASSQGSGGTYNEQFF TGCGCCAGCAGCCAAGGTAGCGGGGGAACGTACAATGAGCAGTTCTTC
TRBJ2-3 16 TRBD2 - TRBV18 CASSPRLAGGTDTQYF TGTGCCAGCTCACCCCGACTAGCGGGGGGCACAGATACGCAGTATTTT
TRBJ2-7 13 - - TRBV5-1 CASSTWGAYEQYF TGCGCCAGCAGCACGTGGGGGGCCTACGAGCAGTACTTC
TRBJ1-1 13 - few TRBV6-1 CASSRGMNTEAFF TGTGCCAGCAGTCGAGGGATGAACACTGAAGCTTTCTTT
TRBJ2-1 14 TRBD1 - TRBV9 CASSVRTGGNEQFF TGTGCCAGCAGCGTAAGGACAGGGGGGAATGAGCAGTTCTTC
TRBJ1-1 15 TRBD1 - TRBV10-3 CAISEPGQMNTEAFF TGTGCCATCAGCGAGCCGGGACAGATGAACACTGAAGCTTTCTTT
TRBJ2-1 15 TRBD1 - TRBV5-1 CASSYGQAGDNEQFF TGCGCCAGCAGCTACGGACAGGCCGGTGACAATGAGCAGTTCTTC
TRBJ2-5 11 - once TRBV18 CASSLQETQYF TGTGCCAGCTCTCTCCAAGAGACCCAGTACTTC
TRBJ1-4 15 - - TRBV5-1 CASRPIGSTNEKLFF TGCGCCAGCAGACCAATCGGGTCAACTAATGAAAAACTGTTTTTT
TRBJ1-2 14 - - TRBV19 CASRLMEGRYGYTF TGTGCCAGTAGATTGATGGAGGGCCGGTATGGCTACACCTTC
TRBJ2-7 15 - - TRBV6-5 CASSTSQGRPYEQYF TGTGCCAGCAGTACAAGCCAGGGTAGACCCTACGAGCAGTACTTC
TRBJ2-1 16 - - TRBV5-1 CASSLGRGGSYNEQFF TGCGCCAGCAGCTTGGGGAGGGGGGGCTCCTACAATGAGCAGTTCTTC